A selection of T cell receptor beta chains follows, all from one sample in a study of identical twins. TCRdb recomputed calls from the 5' RACE reads with MiXCR, one row per CDR3 protein. The data contain hundreds of thousands of distinct CDR3 sequences, over 15% of them singletons. These data were likewise used in another study, on T cells expressing NK-cell markers.

The sequencing input was PBMCs. Receptors were obtained from a woman aged 18 to 35 in good health. Both conserved end residues are part of each CDR3. D genes are given only for firm matches. Part of the rows lack a size; the others show once, few, many or a class for expanded clones.

15,-,TRBV4-3,TRBJ2-1,-,CASSEVLSSYNEQFF,TGCGCCAGCAGTGAGGTCCTTAGCTCCTACAATGAGCAGTTCTTC
14,few,TRBV5-1,TRBJ1-1,TRBD1,CASSFYRQGSEAFF,TGCGCCAGCAGCTTTTACCGACAGGGATCGGAAGCTTTCTTT
12,few,TRBV7-9,TRBJ1-4,-,CASSSPDEKLFF,TGTGCCAGCAGCTCCCCCGATGAAAAACTGTTTTTT
15,-,TRBV30,TRBJ2-1,-,CARENGNKKGDEQFF,TGTGCCCGTGAAAACGGGAATAAAAAGGGCGATGAGCAGTTCTTC
12,few,TRBV7-9,TRBJ1-4,-,CASSPLSEKLFF,TGTGCCAGCAGCCCCCTGAGTGAAAAACTGTTTTTT
16,-,TRBV5-6,TRBJ2-2,TRBD2,CASSFVTSGSHGELFF,TGTGCCAGCAGCTTCGTGACTAGCGGGAGTCACGGGGAGCTGTTTTTT
15,few,TRBV11-3,TRBJ2-2,-,CASSLESANTGELFF,TGTGCCAGCAGCTTAGAGAGCGCGAACACCGGGGAGCTGTTTTTT
16,few,TRBV4-2,TRBJ1-2,-,CASSPSLIVGNYGYTF,TGTGCCAGCAGCCCCTCCCTGATAGTGGGAAACTATGGCTACACCTTC
14,many,TRBV5-1,TRBJ2-1,-,CASSAPPQYNEQFF,TGCGCCAGCAGCGCGCCCCCACAGTACAATGAGCAGTTCTTC
15,-,TRBV11-2,TRBJ1-2,-,CASSLSRRTNYGYTF,TGTGCCAGCAGCCTCTCACGCAGGACTAACTATGGCTACACCTTC
15,-,TRBV29-1,TRBJ2-1,-,CSVGAGVSSYNEQFF,TGCAGCGTTGGGGCAGGGGTGAGCTCCTACAATGAGCAGTTCTTC
15,-,TRBV12-5,TRBJ2-1,-,CASGPRQVAKNEQFF,TGTGCTAGTGGTCCACGACAGGTGGCTAAGAATGAGCAGTTCTTC
8,-,TRBV12-3/TRBV12-4,TRBJ1-1,-,CATRGAFF,TGTGCCACCCGAGGTGCTTTCTTT
15,few,TRBV7-8,TRBJ1-4,-,CASSSHQGPSEKLFF,TGTGCCAGCAGCTCCCACCAGGGTCCCTCGGAAAAACTGTTTTTT
17,-,TRBV6-2/TRBV6-3,TRBJ2-1,-,CASNQISGVYAYNEQFF,TGTGCCAGCAATCAAATATCGGGAGTCTACGCCTACAATGAGCAGTTCTTC
15,-,TRBV5-6,TRBJ2-1,-,CASSGSGRSYNEQFF,TGTGCCAGCAGCGGGAGCGGGCGCTCCTACAATGAGCAGTTCTTC
15,few,TRBV18,TRBJ1-5,-,CASSPEPYSNQPQHF,TGTGCCAGCTCGCCAGAACCTTATAGCAATCAGCCCCAGCATTTT
13,few,TRBV6-2/TRBV6-3,TRBJ2-7,-,CASSFQGRNEQYF,TGTGCCAGCAGTTTTCAGGGTCGCAACGAGCAGTACTTC
14,-,TRBV7-2,TRBJ1-1,TRBD1,CASSFQDRGTEAFF,TGTGCCAGCAGCTTCCAGGACAGGGGTACTGAAGCTTTCTTT
15,-,TRBV4-2,TRBJ2-1,-,CASSPGASPPNEQFF,TGTGCCAGCAGCCCTGGGGCCTCACCGCCTAATGAGCAGTTCTTC
15,-,TRBV4-2,TRBJ2-3,TRBD1,CASSQLDRDGDTQYF,TGTGCCAGCAGCCAGTTGGACAGGGATGGAGATACGCAGTATTTT
14,-,TRBV11-2,TRBJ1-1,-,CASSHTPGDTEAFF,TGTGCCAGCAGCCATACCCCCGGGGACACTGAAGCTTTCTTT
12,-,TRBV5-6,TRBJ1-1,-,CASSRGTTEAFF,TGTGCCAGCAGCAGGGGGACAACTGAAGCTTTCTTT
12,-,TRBV12-3/TRBV12-4,TRBJ1-2,-,CASSLSQYGYTF,TGTGCCAGCAGTTTATCCCAGTATGGCTACACCTTC
17,-,TRBV6-5,TRBJ1-4,-,CASSYSSSAGSNEKLFF,TGTGCCAGCAGTTACTCGTCCTCGGCAGGGTCTAATGAAAAACTGTTTTTT
15,few,TRBV7-9,TRBJ2-3,-,CASSRAGDNTDTQYF,TGTGCCAGCAGCCGGGCAGGGGACAACACAGATACGCAGTATTTT
18,once,TRBV20-1,TRBJ2-2,TRBD2,CSASPGLTERGFTGELFF,TGCAGTGCTAGCCCCGGGCTAACTGAGCGGGGGTTTACCGGGGAGCTGTTTTTT
14,few,TRBV7-2,TRBJ1-2,TRBD1,CASSSYRGRDGYTF,TGTGCCAGCAGCTCTTACAGGGGTAGGGATGGCTACACCTTC
15,-,TRBV5-1,TRBJ1-6,TRBD1,CASSPGQGAGSPLHF,TGCGCCAGCAGCCCGGGACAGGGGGCAGGTTCACCCCTCCACTTT